The sequence of this TCR beta chain was determined in a study of blood T cell repertoires in COVID-19. Study details: Donors in the United States, Italy and Spain gave samples during acute or convalescent COVID-19.

From germline, CDR1 is SNHLY and CDR2 FYNNEI. This CDR3 is 13 amino acids long. V lost 4 bases and J 7 bases, leaving 11 bases between the germline ends. Original methodology: Amplification with reference gene primers provided the estimates of nucleated cell counts. Produced via immunoSEQ multiplex PCR; TCRdb's table is partial and in-frame only. V and J calls and clone size follow that table, whereas D and trimming were derived from the DNA. Here the sample spans 180,000 or so clones, over 75% being singletons. The receptor comes from a woman of 80 years or more with acute or convalescent COVID-19. Sequenced material: peripheral blood. The chain combines TRBV2 with TRBJ2-1; D is possibly TRBD2 (6 bases). The CDR3 DNA follows: TGTGCCAGCAGTGTAGGACTACGGAATGAGCAGTTCTTC. Amino acids: CASSVGLRNEQFF.